Listed below are T cell receptor beta chains from one sample, sequenced in a study of cytomegalovirus exposure and HLA in healthy donors. Some clones are missing from TCRdb's copy, which holds only in-frame ones; the method was immunoSEQ multiplex PCR. This table holds 75,000 to 100,000 clones, roughly 79% found once. The material sequenced was PBMCs. The source is a man aged 25-45 years in good health and CMV-seronegative. CDR3s include the opening cysteine and the closing phenylalanine or tryptophan. D genes are given only for firm matches. Clone size, where shown, is once, few, many, or a class for clones that have expanded.

j_gene: TRBJ1-1; v_gene: TRBV13; abundance: .; d_gene: .; CDR3aa: CASSPRGDTEAFF; CDR3nt: TGTGCCAGCAGCCCCCGGGGGGACACTGAAGCTTTCTTT
j_gene: TRBJ2-7; v_gene: TRBV5-8; abundance: .; d_gene: .; CDR3aa: CASSSNPDSYEQYF; CDR3nt: TGTGCCAGCAGCTCGAACCCCGACAGCTACGAGCAGTACTTC
j_gene: TRBJ1-3; v_gene: TRBV4-1; abundance: .; d_gene: .; CDR3aa: CASSQVSYSGNTIYF; CDR3nt: TGCGCCAGCAGCCAAGTCTCCTACTCTGGAAACACCATATATTTT
j_gene: TRBJ1-1; v_gene: TRBV7-3; abundance: .; d_gene: .; CDR3aa: CASSLFATEDAEAFF; CDR3nt: TGTGCCAGCAGCTTATTCGCCACGGAGGACGCTGAAGCTTTCTTT
j_gene: TRBJ1-5; v_gene: TRBV27; abundance: .; d_gene: .; CDR3aa: CASSLLATSNQPQHF; CDR3nt: TGTGCCAGCAGTTTATTGGCGACTTCCAATCAGCCCCAGCATTTT
j_gene: TRBJ1-2; v_gene: TRBV29-1; abundance: .; d_gene: TRBD1; CDR3aa: CSARTGPGTSYTF; CDR3nt: TGCAGCGCCCGGACAGGGCCAGGGACAAGCTACACCTTC
j_gene: TRBJ2-3; v_gene: TRBV5-1; abundance: .; d_gene: .; CDR3aa: CASSLVGSYTDTQYF; CDR3nt: TGCGCCAGCAGCTTGGTCGGGAGTTACACAGATACGCAGTATTTT
j_gene: TRBJ2-2; v_gene: TRBV2; abundance: .; d_gene: .; CDR3aa: CASSERVTGELFF; CDR3nt: TGTGCCAGCAGTGAACGGGTAACCGGGGAGCTGTTTTTT
j_gene: TRBJ2-2; v_gene: TRBV7-7; abundance: .; d_gene: .; CDR3aa: CASSPYLEGPGELFF; CDR3nt: TGTGCCAGCAGCCCGTATTTGGAGGGCCCCGGGGAGCTGTTTTTT
j_gene: TRBJ1-1; v_gene: TRBV5-1; abundance: .; d_gene: .; CDR3aa: CASSVGIQANMNTEAFF; CDR3nt: TGCGCCAGCAGCGTGGGGATCCAGGCGAATATGAACACTGAAGCTTTCTTT
j_gene: TRBJ1-1; v_gene: TRBV6-6; abundance: few; d_gene: .; CDR3aa: CASSYSQEANTEAFF; CDR3nt: TGTGCCAGCAGTTACTCCCAGGAAGCGAACACTGAAGCTTTCTTT
j_gene: TRBJ1-6; v_gene: TRBV7-9; abundance: .; d_gene: .; CDR3aa: CASSLGGVGDSPLHF; CDR3nt: TGTGCCAGCAGCTTAGGGGGTGTAGGGGATTCACCCCTCCACTTT
j_gene: TRBJ1-5; v_gene: TRBV11-2; abundance: .; d_gene: .; CDR3aa: CASSLDPTDQPQHF; CDR3nt: TGTGCCAGCAGCTTAGATCCCACGGATCAGCCCCAGCATTTT
j_gene: TRBJ2-1; v_gene: TRBV2; abundance: .; d_gene: TRBD1; CDR3aa: CAAGLGQGYNEQFF; CDR3nt: TGTGCCGCGGGCCTAGGACAGGGGTACAATGAGCAGTTCTTC
j_gene: TRBJ2-2; v_gene: TRBV28; abundance: .; d_gene: .; CDR3aa: CASRLDRLTRAGELFF; CDR3nt: TGTGCCAGCAGGCTTGACAGGCTCACTAGAGCGGGGGAGCTGTTTTTT
j_gene: TRBJ2-2; v_gene: TRBV28; abundance: once; d_gene: .; CDR3aa: CASSFPAGELFF; CDR3nt: TGTGCCAGCAGTTTTCCCGCCGGGGAGCTGTTTTTT
j_gene: TRBJ1-5; v_gene: TRBV21-1; abundance: .; d_gene: .; CDR3aa: CASSKVSWDRGSFSNQPQHF; CDR3nt: TGTGCCAGCAGCAAAGTGTCATGGGACAGGGGATCTTTTAGCAATCAGCCCCAGCATTTT
j_gene: TRBJ1-2; v_gene: TRBV29-1; abundance: .; d_gene: .; CDR3aa: CSASPSVGENGYTF; CDR3nt: TGCAGCGCCTCCCCAAGTGTCGGGGAGAATGGCTACACCTTC
j_gene: TRBJ1-4; v_gene: TRBV5-1; abundance: .; d_gene: .; CDR3aa: CASSLGSTGTEKLFF; CDR3nt: TGCGCCAGCAGCTTGGGATCCACAGGGACGGAAAAACTGTTTTTT
j_gene: TRBJ1-6; v_gene: TRBV10-3; abundance: once; d_gene: TRBD1; CDR3aa: CAISPGQGNSPLHF; CDR3nt: TGTGCCATCAGTCCGGGACAGGGCAATTCACCCCTCCACTTT
j_gene: TRBJ2-1; v_gene: TRBV5-1; abundance: .; d_gene: TRBD1; CDR3aa: CASSLSGQGRWYNEQFF; CDR3nt: TGCGCCAGCAGCTTGAGCGGACAGGGTAGGTGGTACAATGAGCAGTTCTTC
j_gene: TRBJ2-2; v_gene: TRBV5-1; abundance: .; d_gene: .; CDR3aa: CASNRAPTNTGELFF; CDR3nt: TGCGCCAGCAACAGGGCCCCTACGAACACCGGGGAGCTGTTTTTT
j_gene: TRBJ2-3; v_gene: TRBV7-9; abundance: once; d_gene: .; CDR3aa: CASSGGFSTDTQYF; CDR3nt: TGTGCCAGCAGCGGAGGATTTAGCACAGATACGCAGTATTTT
j_gene: TRBJ1-4; v_gene: TRBV7-6; abundance: .; d_gene: .; CDR3aa: CASSQDGTRNEKLFF; CDR3nt: TGTGCCAGCAGCCAGGATGGGACACGTAATGAAAAACTGTTTTTT
j_gene: TRBJ1-2; v_gene: TRBV18; abundance: .; d_gene: .; CDR3aa: CASSLGRVEYGYTF; CDR3nt: TGTGCCAGCTCCCTAGGGCGGGTGGAATATGGCTACACCTTC
j_gene: TRBJ1-5; v_gene: TRBV2; abundance: .; d_gene: .; CDR3aa: CASRTAGNQPQHF; CDR3nt: TGTGCCAGCAGGACCGCCGGGAACCAGCCCCAGCATTTT
j_gene: TRBJ1-2; v_gene: TRBV29-1; abundance: .; d_gene: TRBD1; CDR3aa: CSGRGRQGDLDGYTF; CDR3nt: TGCAGCGGCCGGGGCCGACAGGGAGATCTCGATGGCTACACCTTC
j_gene: TRBJ2-2; v_gene: TRBV2; abundance: .; d_gene: .; CDR3aa: CASTLTDANTGELFF; CDR3nt: TGTGCCAGCACGCTGACAGATGCGAACACCGGGGAGCTGTTTTTT
j_gene: TRBJ2-6; v_gene: TRBV5-1; abundance: .; d_gene: TRBD2; CDR3aa: CASSFTAGEGFGANVLTF; CDR3nt: TGCGCCAGCAGCTTTACGGCGGGGGAAGGGTTTGGGGCCAACGTCCTGACTTTC
j_gene: TRBJ2-5; v_gene: TRBV10-3; abundance: .; d_gene: TRBD1; CDR3aa: CAISDRGTGGRETQYF; CDR3nt: TGTGCCATCAGTGATAGGGGGACAGGGGGCAGAGAGACCCAGTACTTC
j_gene: TRBJ2-7; v_gene: TRBV11-2; abundance: .; d_gene: .; CDR3aa: CASGDTSYEQYF; CDR3nt: TGTGCCAGCGGGGACACGTCCTACGAGCAGTACTTC
j_gene: TRBJ2-5; v_gene: TRBV20-1; abundance: .; d_gene: TRBD2; CDR3aa: CSAGRQETQYF; CDR3nt: TGCAGTGCCGGGAGGCAAGAGACCCAGTACTTC
j_gene: TRBJ2-2; v_gene: TRBV9; abundance: .; d_gene: TRBD2; CDR3aa: CASSVSGGATGELFF; CDR3nt: TGTGCCAGCAGCGTAAGCGGGGGGGCCACCGGGGAGCTGTTTTTT
j_gene: TRBJ1-4; v_gene: TRBV7-2; abundance: .; d_gene: .; CDR3aa: CASSAQIATNEKLFF; CDR3nt: TGTGCCAGCAGCGCCCAGATTGCAACTAATGAAAAACTGTTTTTT
j_gene: TRBJ2-5; v_gene: TRBV5-1; abundance: .; d_gene: .; CDR3aa: CASSLQKPQETQYF; CDR3nt: TGCGCCAGCAGCTTACAGAAACCCCAAGAGACCCAGTACTTC
j_gene: TRBJ2-7; v_gene: TRBV4-2; abundance: .; d_gene: TRBD2; CDR3aa: CASSQESGGGTYEQYF; CDR3nt: TGTGCCAGCAGCCAAGAGTCCGGCGGGGGGACCTACGAGCAGTACTTC
j_gene: TRBJ2-7; v_gene: TRBV18; abundance: once; d_gene: TRBD1; CDR3aa: CASSPLDRGPIFRYEQYF; CDR3nt: TGTGCCAGCTCACCACTGGACAGGGGGCCCATTTTTAGGTACGAGCAGTACTTC
j_gene: TRBJ1-5; v_gene: TRBV7-2; abundance: .; d_gene: .; CDR3aa: CASSSFPGNNQPQHF; CDR3nt: TGTGCCAGCAGCTCCTTCCCGGGGAACAATCAGCCCCAGCATTTT
j_gene: TRBJ1-1; v_gene: TRBV7-9; abundance: few; d_gene: .; CDR3aa: CASSSYGEANTEAFF; CDR3nt: TGTGCCAGCAGCTCGTATGGGGAGGCGAACACTGAAGCTTTCTTT
j_gene: TRBJ1-1; v_gene: TRBV18; abundance: few; d_gene: .; CDR3aa: CASSPRPDTEAFF; CDR3nt: TGTGCCAGCTCACCACGTCCGGACACTGAAGCTTTCTTT
j_gene: TRBJ1-5; v_gene: TRBV9; abundance: .; d_gene: .; CDR3aa: CASSVGPGWYQPQHF; CDR3nt: TGTGCCAGCAGCGTAGGCCCAGGGTGGTATCAGCCCCAGCATTTT
j_gene: TRBJ1-5; v_gene: TRBV18; abundance: .; d_gene: TRBD1; CDR3aa: CASSPGQGRNQPQHF; CDR3nt: TGTGCCAGCTCACCCGGACAGGGCCGCAATCAGCCCCAGCATTTT
j_gene: TRBJ2-7; v_gene: TRBV7-6; abundance: .; d_gene: TRBD1; CDR3aa: CASSWTGAGGEQYF; CDR3nt: TGTGCCAGCAGCTGGACAGGGGCCGGTGGAGAGCAGTACTTC
j_gene: TRBJ1-5; v_gene: TRBV6-1; abundance: .; d_gene: .; CDR3aa: CASRRDRDQPQHF; CDR3nt: TGTGCCAGCAGAAGAGACAGAGATCAGCCCCAGCATTTT
j_gene: TRBJ2-2; v_gene: TRBV7-9; abundance: .; d_gene: .; CDR3aa: CASSQPAASNTGELFF; CDR3nt: TGTGCCAGCAGCCAACCAGCGGCATCGAACACCGGGGAGCTGTTTTTT
j_gene: TRBJ1-4; v_gene: TRBV27; abundance: .; d_gene: TRBD1; CDR3aa: CASRRQGRANEKLFF; CDR3nt: TGTGCCAGCAGACGACAGGGTAGGGCTAATGAAAAACTGTTTTTT
j_gene: TRBJ1-1; v_gene: TRBV19; abundance: .; d_gene: .; CDR3aa: CASSIAGYGTEAFF; CDR3nt: TGTGCCAGTAGTATAGCAGGGTATGGCACTGAAGCTTTCTTT
j_gene: TRBJ1-5; v_gene: TRBV2; abundance: few; d_gene: TRBD1; CDR3aa: CASKGQGLRNQPQHF; CDR3nt: TGTGCCAGCAAGGGACAGGGGTTAAGAAATCAGCCCCAGCATTTT
j_gene: TRBJ2-1; v_gene: TRBV4-2; abundance: .; d_gene: TRBD2; CDR3aa: CASSHPSGRANEQFF; CDR3nt: TGTGCCAGCAGCCACCCTAGCGGGAGGGCTAATGAGCAGTTCTTC
j_gene: TRBJ1-5; v_gene: TRBV29-1; abundance: once; d_gene: TRBD1; CDR3aa: CSVGGSPGGRQPQHF; CDR3nt: TGCAGCGTTGGCGGATCTCCAGGGGGCCGTCAGCCCCAGCATTTT
j_gene: TRBJ1-1; v_gene: TRBV14; abundance: few; d_gene: .; CDR3aa: CASSLAGDPEAFF; CDR3nt: TGTGCCAGCAGCCTCGCAGGGGACCCTGAAGCTTTCTTT